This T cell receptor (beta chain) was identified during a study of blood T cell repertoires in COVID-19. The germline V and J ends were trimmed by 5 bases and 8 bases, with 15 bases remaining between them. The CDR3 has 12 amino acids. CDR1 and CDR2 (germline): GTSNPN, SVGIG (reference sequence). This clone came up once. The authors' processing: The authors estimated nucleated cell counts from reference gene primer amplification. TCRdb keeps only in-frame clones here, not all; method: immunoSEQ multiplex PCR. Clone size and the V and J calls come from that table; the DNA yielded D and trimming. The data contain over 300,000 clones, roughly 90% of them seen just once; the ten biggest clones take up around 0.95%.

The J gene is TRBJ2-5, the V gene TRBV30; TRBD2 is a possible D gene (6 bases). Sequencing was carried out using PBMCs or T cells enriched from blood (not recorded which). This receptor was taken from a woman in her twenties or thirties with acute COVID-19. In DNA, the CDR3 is TGTGCCTGGGGTGGGTACGGGGGAACCCAGTACTTC. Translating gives CAWGGYGGTQYF. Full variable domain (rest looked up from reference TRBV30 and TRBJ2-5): SQTIHQWPATLVQPVGSPLSLECTVEGTSNPNLYWYRQAAGRGLQLLFYSVGIGQISSEVPQNLSASRPQDRQFILSSKKLLLSDSGFYLCAWGGYGGTQYFGPGTRLLVL.